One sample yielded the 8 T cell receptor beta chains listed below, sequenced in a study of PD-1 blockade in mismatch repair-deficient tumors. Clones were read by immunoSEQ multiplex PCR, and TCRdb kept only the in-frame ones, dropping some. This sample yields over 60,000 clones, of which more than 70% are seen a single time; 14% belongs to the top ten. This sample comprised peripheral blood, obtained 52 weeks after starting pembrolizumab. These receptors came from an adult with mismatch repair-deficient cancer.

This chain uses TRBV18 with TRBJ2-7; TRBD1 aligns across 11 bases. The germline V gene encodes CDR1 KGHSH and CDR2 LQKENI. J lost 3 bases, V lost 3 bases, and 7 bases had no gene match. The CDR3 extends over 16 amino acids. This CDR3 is CASSPQPGQGVYEQYF. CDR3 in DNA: TGTGCCAGCTCACCGCAACCGGGACAGGGGGTCTACGAGCAGTACTTC.

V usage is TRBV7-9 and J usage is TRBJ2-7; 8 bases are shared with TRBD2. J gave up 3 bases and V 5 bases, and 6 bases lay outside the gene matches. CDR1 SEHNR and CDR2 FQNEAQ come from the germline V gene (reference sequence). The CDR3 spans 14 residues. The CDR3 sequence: CASSPRTSHYEQYF. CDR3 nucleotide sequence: TGTGCCAGCAGCCCGCGGACTAGCCACTACGAGCAGTACTTC.

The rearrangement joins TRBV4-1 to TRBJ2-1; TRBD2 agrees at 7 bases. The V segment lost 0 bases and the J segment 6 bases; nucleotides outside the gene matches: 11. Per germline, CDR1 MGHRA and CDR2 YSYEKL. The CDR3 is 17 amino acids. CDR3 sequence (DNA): TGCGCCAGCAGCCAAGATTTCGAACTAGCGAACTCCAATGAGCAGTTCTTC. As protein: CASSQDFELANSNEQFF.

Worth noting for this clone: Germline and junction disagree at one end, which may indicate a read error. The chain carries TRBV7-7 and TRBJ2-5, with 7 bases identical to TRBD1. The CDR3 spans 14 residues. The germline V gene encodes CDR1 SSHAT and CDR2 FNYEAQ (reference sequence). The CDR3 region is CASSRQGPQETQYF. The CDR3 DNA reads TGTGCTAGCAGCCGACAGGGCCCCCAAGAGACCCAGTACTTC.

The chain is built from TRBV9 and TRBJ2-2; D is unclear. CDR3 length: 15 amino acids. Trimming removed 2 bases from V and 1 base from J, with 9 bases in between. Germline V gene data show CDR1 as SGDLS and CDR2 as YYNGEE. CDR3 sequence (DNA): TGTGCCAGCAGCGTTAGGGCGGAGAACACCGGGGAGCTGTTTTTT. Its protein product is CASSVRAENTGELFF.

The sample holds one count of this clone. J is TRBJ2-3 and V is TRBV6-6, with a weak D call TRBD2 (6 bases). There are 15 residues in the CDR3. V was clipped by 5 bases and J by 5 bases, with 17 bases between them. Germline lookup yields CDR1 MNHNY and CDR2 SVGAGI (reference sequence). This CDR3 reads CASSPRSGAGDTQYF. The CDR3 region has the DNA TGTGCCAGCAGTCCCCGCTCGGGAGCGGGAGATACGCAGTATTTT.

The DNA of the CDR3 is TGTGCCAGCAGTGTGAGGGGGCAGACCGGGGAGCTGTTTTTT. Translating gives CASSVRGQTGELFF. V usage is TRBV6-1 and J usage is TRBJ2-2, with TRBD1 matching over 7 bases. The CDR3 extends over 14 amino acids. Per the germline V gene, CDR1 is MNHNS and CDR2 is SASEGT. Trimming cost V 4 bases and J 5 bases; bases outside gene matches: 4.

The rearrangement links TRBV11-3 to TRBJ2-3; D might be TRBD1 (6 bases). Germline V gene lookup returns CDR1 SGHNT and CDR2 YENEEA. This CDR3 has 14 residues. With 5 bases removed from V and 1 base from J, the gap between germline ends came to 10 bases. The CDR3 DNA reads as TGTGCCAGCAGCGGGGGCGCTGGCACAGATACGCAGTATTTT. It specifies CASSGGAGTDTQYF.